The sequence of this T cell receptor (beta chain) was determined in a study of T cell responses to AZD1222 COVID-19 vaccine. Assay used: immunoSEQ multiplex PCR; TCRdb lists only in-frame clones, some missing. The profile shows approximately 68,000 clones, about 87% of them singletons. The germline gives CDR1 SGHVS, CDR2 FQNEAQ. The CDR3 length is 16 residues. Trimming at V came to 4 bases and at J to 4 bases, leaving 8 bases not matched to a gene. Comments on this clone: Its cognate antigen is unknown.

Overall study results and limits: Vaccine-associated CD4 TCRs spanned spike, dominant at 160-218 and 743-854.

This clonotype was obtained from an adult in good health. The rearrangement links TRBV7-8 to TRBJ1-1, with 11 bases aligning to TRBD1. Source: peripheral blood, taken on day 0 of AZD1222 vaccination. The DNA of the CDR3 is TGTGCCAGCAGCTCGGGACAGGGGGGAGGCGTCACTGAAGCTTTCTTT. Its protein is CASSSGQGGGVTEAFF.